The 11 T cell receptor beta chains given below trace back to one sample, sequenced in a study of T cell changes during pregnancy in multiple sclerosis (dated by TCRdb to the late 2010s). The library was produced with the immunoSEQ multiplex PCR assay. The table was pulled from immuneACCESS by TCRdb, which kept in-frame rearrangements only. Such tables lose some clones; where checked, under half of the loss comes from unresolved V genes, and the rest has no known cause. The sample data list about 39,000 clones, and 90% of these were observed just once. In total, the top ten clones hold around 0.47% of the sample. This specimen consisted of CD4+ T cells from peripheral blood mononuclear cells, obtained in the first trimester of pregnancy. The receptors were sampled from a female donor in good health, enrolled as a control in a pregnancy study.

The chain has TRBV10-3 and TRBJ1-2, with D unclear. Trimming cost V 0 bases and J 3 bases, with 5 bases left between them. Germline V gives CDR1 ENHRY, CDR2 SYGVKD. The CDR3 is 13 residues long. This CDR3 is CAISESRDYGYTF. In DNA form, the CDR3 reads TGTGCCATCAGTGAGTCCCGGGACTATGGCTACACCTTC.

This chain joins TRBV19 and TRBJ1-5; tentatively, D is TRBD1 (6 bases). This CDR3 region has 15 residues. Trimming removed 7 bases from V and 6 bases from J, with 19 bases in between. Germline V gene lookup returns CDR1 LNHDA and CDR2 SQIVND (reference sequence). CDR3 DNA sequence: TGTGCCAGTACACGGGGGGCAGGTCCGAGTCAGCCCCAGCATTTT. Its protein is CASTRGAGPSQPQHF.

The chain uses TRBV7-6 and TRBJ1-2, with D possibly TRBD1 on 6 matching bases. The length of the CDR3 is 16 residues. The germline CDR1 and CDR2 sequences are SGHVS and FNYEAQ. Trimming stripped 4 bases from V and 4 bases from J, with 19 bases between. The CDR3, as DNA: TGTGCCAGCAGCTCCATAGGGGGGGCAGATGCCTATGGCTACACCTTC. Protein sequence: CASSSIGGADAYGYTF.

The chain joins TRBV28 to TRBJ2-1; 11 nucleotides align to TRBD2. V trimming: 3 bases; J trimming: 6 bases; junction bases outside the gene matches: 4. This CDR3 comprises 15 residues. The germline V gene has CDR1 MDHEN and CDR2 SYDVKM. CDR3 region: CASSFPGLAANEQFF. CDR3 DNA sequence: TGTGCCAGCAGTTTTCCGGGACTAGCGGCCAATGAGCAGTTCTTC. The full variable domain, with the rest looked up from reference TRBV28 and TRBJ2-1, is DVKVTQSSRYLVKRTGEKVFLECVQDMDHENMFWYRQDPGLGLRLIYFSYDVKMKEKGDIPEGYSVSREKKERFSLILESASTNQTSMYLCASSFPGLAANEQFFGPGTRLTVL.

This clone occurred a few times. The chain links TRBV18 to TRBJ1-1; D not certain. The CDR3 extends over 12 amino acids. Trimming pared 6 bases from V and 1 base from J, leaving 6 bases between. Germline values: CDR1 KGHSH, CDR2 LQKENI. The CDR3, as DNA: TGTGCCAGCTCGCAACAGAACACTGAAGCTTTCTTT. It yields the protein CASSQQNTEAFF.

The V gene is TRBV11-1, the J gene TRBJ1-2, with D perhaps TRBD1 (6 bases). The CDR3 runs to 15 residues. Trimming took 4 bases from V and 0 from J, leaving 12 bases between them. The germline V gene encodes CDR1 SGHAT and CDR2 FQDESV (reference sequence). CDR3 amino acids: CASSSGGQSNYGYTF. DNA of the CDR3: TGTGCCAGCAGCTCGGGGGGGCAGTCTAACTATGGCTACACCTTC.

The rearrangement joins TRBV29-1 to TRBJ2-7; 11 nucleotides line up with TRBD2. Per the germline V gene, CDR1 is SQVTM and CDR2 is ANQGSEA. After removal of 6 bases from V and 3 bases from J, the junction contained 7 bases not matched to a gene. This CDR3 has 14 amino acids. This CDR3 is CSVRSGTSGYEQYF. The DNA of the CDR3 is TGCAGCGTGCGATCCGGGACTAGCGGCTACGAGCAGTACTTC.

This clone has just one count. The CDR3 sequence: CGVEGEGEAFF. The CDR3 coding sequence is TGTGGGGTGGAAGGGGAGGGTGAAGCTTTCTTT. The chain employs TRBV2 and TRBJ1-1, with a weak D call TRBD1 (5 bases). In germline, CDR1 is SNHLY, CDR2 FYNNEI. The CDR3 has 11 residues.

V is TRBV18 and J is TRBJ2-3, with a weak D call TRBD2 (5 bases). With 2 bases removed from V and 1 base from J, the gap between germline ends came to 10 bases. CDR1 and CDR2 (germline): KGHSH, LQKENI. This CDR3 is 15 amino acids long. This chain's CDR3 is CASSPGLPGTDTQYF. CDR3 coding DNA: TGTGCCAGCTCACCAGGACTCCCTGGCACAGATACGCAGTATTTT.

J is TRBJ2-3 and V is TRBV6-6; no clear D gene. Germline V gene sequence: CDR1 MNHNY, CDR2 SVGAGI (reference sequence). The CDR3 covers 16 residues. Trimming shortened V by 1 base and J by 0 bases, and 11 bases separated the two germline ends. The CDR3 DNA is TGTGCCAGCAGTTACTTACAGAGCCCTAGCACAGATACGCAGTATTTT. Encoded protein: CASSYLQSPSTDTQYF.

A single count supports this clone. The V and J genes are TRBV5-1 and TRBJ2-5; TRBD1 agrees at 9 bases. Trimming cost V 7 bases and J 1 base; bases outside gene matches: 8. Germline lookup yields CDR1 SGHRS and CDR2 YFSETQ. The CDR3 extends over 15 amino acids. Here the CDR3 DNA reads TGCGCCAGCTCTAGGACAGGGGCCTCCCAAGAGACCCAGTACTTC. It codes for CASSRTGASQETQYF.